A selection of T cell receptor beta chains follows, all from one sample in a study of T-cell memory formation after mild COVID-19. TCRdb passed the 5' RACE reads through MiXCR, listing each CDR3 protein once. The table lists about 57,000 distinct CDR3 sequences, 10% to 15% of them singletons. The sample was PBMCs or a T cell subset sorted from them (not recorded which). These receptors were obtained from a man aged 18-30 years who had mild COVID-19 (a few samples of this study predate the infection). Cell type and time point are not known. Both conserved end residues are part of each CDR3. A D gene is named only where the DNA matches it firmly. Clone size is given for some rows only: seen once, a few or many times, or a class if the clone is expanded.

>TRBV5-1|few|TRBJ2-2|NA
CASSFVGTTGELFF
TGCGCCAGCAGCTTTGTAGGAACCACCGGGGAGCTGTTTTTT
>TRBV20-1|few|TRBJ2-7|TRBD1
CSARPGTEERQYF
TGCAGTGCTAGACCTGGGACAGAAGAAAGGCAGTACTTC
>TRBV6-2/TRBV6-3|NA|TRBJ2-4|NA
CASGRGASGNIQYF
TGTGCCAGCGGCAGGGGGGCTTCGGGGAACATTCAGTACTTC
>TRBV6-1|NA|TRBJ2-5|NA
CASKGETKGRQETQYF
TGTGCCAGCAAAGGCGAAACCAAGGGACGGCAAGAGACCCAGTACTTC
>TRBV12-3/TRBV12-4|NA|TRBJ1-2|NA
CASSFQSSYGYTF
TGTGCCAGCAGTTTTCAATCGTCCTATGGCTACACCTTC
>TRBV6-2/TRBV6-3|few|TRBJ2-1|TRBD2
CASTPGGSKNEQFF
TGTGCCAGCACCCCGGGGGGTTCGAAAAATGAGCAGTTCTTC
>TRBV20-1|NA|TRBJ1-5|NA
CSARVGLDNQPQHF
TGCAGTGCTAGAGTCGGCCTCGATAATCAGCCCCAGCATTTT
>TRBV28|few|TRBJ2-1|NA
CASSGIREQFF
TGTGCCAGCAGTGGGATAAGGGAGCAGTTCTTC
>TRBV14|many|TRBJ2-1|NA
CASSQYTGGSSSYNEQFF
TGTGCCAGCAGCCAATATACGGGCGGTTCGAGCTCCTACAATGAGCAGTTCTTC
>TRBV19|NA|TRBJ1-5|NA
CASSMGQYSNQPQHF
TGTGCCAGTAGTATGGGCCAGTATAGCAATCAGCCCCAGCATTTT
>TRBV27|many|TRBJ2-3|TRBD1
CASLGQGTDTQYF
TGTGCCAGCTTGGGACAGGGAACAGATACGCAGTATTTT
>TRBV5-1|NA|TRBJ2-2|NA
CASSLVPGNTGELFF
TGCGCCAGCAGCTTGGTGCCAGGGAACACCGGGGAGCTGTTTTTT
>TRBV5-1|many|TRBJ2-1|NA
CASRPEQGHNEQFF
TGCGCCAGCAGGCCAGAGCAGGGACACAATGAGCAGTTCTTC
>TRBV19|NA|TRBJ1-5|TRBD1
CASSATGSGEQPQHF
TGTGCCAGTTCAGCGACAGGGTCGGGTGAACAGCCCCAGCATTTT
>TRBV7-2|NA|TRBJ1-1|NA
CASSLGSGQEAFF
TGTGCCAGCAGCTTAGGGTCAGGGCAAGAAGCTTTCTTT
>TRBV19|NA|TRBJ1-2|TRBD1
CASSPSGGSGYTF
TGTGCCAGTAGCCCCTCAGGGGGCTCTGGCTACACCTTC
>TRBV6-6|NA|TRBJ1-1|NA
CASSPGLGMNTEAFF
TGTGCCAGCAGTCCCGGGCTGGGGATGAACACTGAAGCTTTCTTT
>TRBV7-2|many|TRBJ2-3|TRBD2
CASSFGLAGGRGDTQYF
TGTGCCAGCAGCTTTGGACTAGCGGGGGGCCGTGGAGATACGCAGTATTTT
>TRBV30|few|TRBJ1-2|TRBD1
CAWREQGANGYTF
TGTGCCTGGCGAGAACAGGGGGCAAATGGCTACACCTTC
>TRBV4-2|few|TRBJ2-7|NA
CASSQVGLDWAYYEQYF
TGTGCCAGCAGCCAAGTGGGACTCGACTGGGCGTACTACGAGCAGTACTTC
>TRBV10-3|NA|TRBJ1-1|NA
CAIQTDGSEAFF
TGTGCCATCCAGACGGATGGGTCTGAAGCTTTCTTT
>TRBV5-1|few|TRBJ2-7|TRBD1
CASSWDRFSYEQYF
TGCGCCAGCAGCTGGGACAGGTTCTCCTACGAGCAGTACTTC
>TRBV4-3|NA|TRBJ2-3|NA
CASSRAGRTSGDTQYF
TGCGCCAGCAGCCGGGCAGGGAGGACCTCGGGAGATACGCAGTATTTT
>TRBV12-5|NA|TRBJ2-7|TRBD1
CASGDTQGREQYF
TGTGCTAGTGGTGATACACAGGGGAGAGAGCAGTACTTC
>TRBV5-1|NA|TRBJ1-1|TRBD1
CASSLGQGGMGTEAFF
TGCGCCAGCAGCCTTGGACAGGGCGGTATGGGCACTGAAGCTTTCTTT
>TRBV6-1|NA|TRBJ2-1|TRBD1
CASSEGTGGNEQFF
TGTGCCAGCAGTGAAGGGACAGGGGGCAATGAGCAGTTCTTC
>TRBV7-8|few|TRBJ2-3|TRBD2
CASSLGPGLGTDTQYF
TGTGCCAGCAGCTTAGGGCCGGGACTAGGCACAGATACGCAGTATTTT
>TRBV24-1|few|TRBJ2-5|NA
CATSDVAEETQYF
TGTGCCACCAGTGATGTGGCCGAAGAGACCCAGTACTTC
>TRBV27|few|TRBJ2-3|NA
CASSPYNGVNTDTQYF
TGTGCCAGCAGTCCGTATAACGGCGTGAACACAGATACGCAGTATTTT
>TRBV5-6|NA|TRBJ1-6|TRBD1
CASSHGDRENSPLHF
TGTGCCAGCAGCCATGGGGACAGGGAAAATTCACCCCTCCACTTT
>TRBV5-1|many|TRBJ2-3|NA
CASSWEGADTQYF
TGCGCCAGCAGCTGGGAGGGGGCAGATACGCAGTATTTT
>TRBV19|few|TRBJ2-7|TRBD2
CASSMTSGGPSYEQYF
TGTGCCAGTAGTATGACTAGCGGGGGACCATCCTACGAGCAGTACTTC
>TRBV6-5|few|TRBJ2-5|NA
CASSIGTVHAQYF
TGTGCCAGCAGTATTGGGACGGTCCATGCCCAGTACTTC
>TRBV7-9|many|TRBJ2-1|TRBD2
CASSLTSGEQFF
TGTGCCAGCAGTCTTACTAGCGGTGAGCAGTTCTTC
>TRBV2|NA|TRBJ2-4|TRBD2
CASSEGLGAGQAKNIQYF
TGTGCCAGCAGTGAAGGTTTAGGAGCGGGGCAAGCCAAAAACATTCAGTACTTC
>TRBV20-1|few|TRBJ1-1|NA
CSARAGMDTEAFF
TGCAGTGCTAGGGCAGGGATGGACACTGAAGCTTTCTTT
>TRBV7-2|many|TRBJ2-2|TRBD2
CASSFAGTSVGTGELFF
TGTGCCAGCAGCTTCGCCGGGACTAGCGTAGGGACCGGGGAGCTGTTTTTT
>TRBV5-1|NA|TRBJ1-1|NA
CASSVGTMNTEAFF
TGCGCCAGCAGCGTGGGGACAATGAACACTGAAGCTTTCTTT
>TRBV5-4|few|TRBJ1-4|TRBD1
CASSLDRGNEKLFF
TGTGCCAGCAGCTTGGACAGGGGTAATGAAAAACTGTTTTTT
>TRBV9|NA|TRBJ2-5|TRBD2
CASSSRTSGETQYF
TGTGCCAGCAGCTCCAGGACTAGCGGAGAGACCCAGTACTTC
>TRBV5-1|many|TRBJ2-5|NA
CASSQAGEETQYF
TGCGCCAGCAGTCAAGCGGGTGAAGAGACCCAGTACTTC
>TRBV9|NA|TRBJ2-3|NA
CASSVRSSGLQGGDTQYF
TGTGCCAGCAGCGTCCGTTCTAGCGGACTTCAGGGGGGGGATACGCAGTATTTT
>TRBV12-3/TRBV12-4|many|TRBJ2-1|TRBD2
CASSPSGGHNEQFF
TGTGCCAGCAGCCCTAGCGGGGGGCATAATGAGCAGTTCTTC
>TRBV5-1|many|TRBJ2-2|NA
CASSFHELNTGELFF
TGCGCCAGCAGCTTTCATGAACTGAACACCGGGGAGCTGTTTTTT
>TRBV12-3/TRBV12-4|many|TRBJ2-1|TRBD2
CASSLTLARMNEQFF
TGTGCCAGCAGTTTGACACTAGCGAGGATGAATGAGCAGTTCTTC
>TRBV12-3/TRBV12-4|medium-sized|TRBJ2-3|TRBD1
CASSTGQADTQYF
TGTGCCAGCAGCACGGGACAGGCAGATACGCAGTATTTT
>TRBV20-1|few|TRBJ2-1|NA
CSAWLRNNEQFF
TGCAGTGCTTGGCTGAGGAACAATGAGCAGTTCTTC
>TRBV29-1|NA|TRBJ1-2|NA
CSVEEPPRNYGYTF
TGCAGCGTTGAGGAGCCGCCGAGGAACTATGGCTACACCTTC
>TRBV6-5|NA|TRBJ2-7|TRBD1
CASSFRDRVSYEQYF
TGTGCCAGCAGTTTCCGGGACAGGGTATCCTACGAGCAGTACTTC
>TRBV5-1|many|TRBJ2-1|NA
CASSLLSDASNEQFF
TGCGCCAGCAGCTTGTTATCAGACGCCTCCAATGAGCAGTTCTTC